Listed below are T cell receptor beta chains from one sample, sequenced in a study of OX40 agonist ivuxolimab in advanced cancers. Assay: immunoSEQ multiplex PCR; the TCRdb copy retains only in-frame clones and omits some. The repertoire holds 60,000 to 100,000 clones, with approximately 90% as singletons. The specimen was CD4+ or CD8+ T cells sorted from blood, collected in a trial of the OX40 agonist ivuxolimab. The receptors were gathered from an adult with an advanced solid tumor such as melanoma, head and neck, liver or kidney cancer. The CDR3 runs from the conserved cysteine through the conserved F or W. The D gene is left open where the match is weak. Clone size appears in some rows only: once, few, many, or a class for an expanded clone.

v_call: TRBV6-5; j_call: TRBJ2-7; clone_size: .; d_call: TRBD2; cdr3_nt: TGTGCCAGCAGCACCGGGACTAGCGGAGTCTACGAGCAGTACTTC; cdr3_aa: CASSTGTSGVYEQYF
v_call: TRBV14; j_call: TRBJ2-7; clone_size: few; d_call: TRBD1; cdr3_nt: TGTGCCAGCAGCCAAGATCGAGGACAGGGTGCCGAGCAGTACTTC; cdr3_aa: CASSQDRGQGAEQYF
v_call: TRBV21-1; j_call: TRBJ1-1; clone_size: .; d_call: .; cdr3_nt: TGTGCCAGCAGCTCCAGGGACACTCTAAACACTGAAGCTTTCTTT; cdr3_aa: CASSSRDTLNTEAFF
v_call: TRBV7-3; j_call: TRBJ2-3; clone_size: .; d_call: .; cdr3_nt: TGTGCCAGCAGCTTAACGTCTCTCTACACAGATACGCAGTATTTT; cdr3_aa: CASSLTSLYTDTQYF
v_call: TRBV19; j_call: TRBJ2-6; clone_size: .; d_call: TRBD2; cdr3_nt: TGTGCCAGTAGTATCCGCGGCGGGGGATCTGGGGCCAACGTCCTGACTTTC; cdr3_aa: CASSIRGGGSGANVLTF
v_call: TRBV21-1; j_call: TRBJ2-7; clone_size: .; d_call: .; cdr3_nt: TGTGCCAGCAGCAAAGCGTCCGCTAGCGGGAGGTGCGAGCAGTACTTC; cdr3_aa: CASSKASASGRCEQYF
v_call: TRBV28; j_call: TRBJ2-1; clone_size: .; d_call: TRBD2; cdr3_nt: TGTGCCAGCAGTTTTTCGGGACTATACAATGAGCAGTTCTTC; cdr3_aa: CASSFSGLYNEQFF
v_call: TRBV4-1; j_call: TRBJ1-1; clone_size: once; d_call: TRBD1; cdr3_nt: TGCGCCAGCAGCCGACCGGTTAGGGACAGGGAAACTGAAGCTTTCTTT; cdr3_aa: CASSRPVRDRETEAFF
v_call: TRBV18; j_call: TRBJ1-2; clone_size: .; d_call: .; cdr3_nt: TGTGCCAGCTCGGTTCAACCCTATCAAGAGGGGGGCTATGGCTACACCTTC; cdr3_aa: CASSVQPYQEGGYGYTF
v_call: TRBV19; j_call: TRBJ1-1; clone_size: .; d_call: .; cdr3_nt: TGTGCCAGTAGCCCGAGGCTAAATCAGAACACTGAAGCTTTCTTT; cdr3_aa: CASSPRLNQNTEAFF
v_call: TRBV28; j_call: TRBJ2-5; clone_size: .; d_call: TRBD2; cdr3_nt: TGTGCCAGCAGACGGACTAGGTCAGAGACCCAGTACTTC; cdr3_aa: CASRRTRSETQYF
v_call: TRBV18; j_call: TRBJ2-3; clone_size: .; d_call: TRBD2; cdr3_nt: TGTGCCAGCTCACCCCAACTAGCGGGCTCCACTAGCACAGATACGCAGTATTTT; cdr3_aa: CASSPQLAGSTSTDTQYF
v_call: TRBV10-3; j_call: TRBJ2-7; clone_size: .; d_call: TRBD2; cdr3_nt: TGTGCCATCAGTGAGTCGTTAGCGGGAGACCGCTCCTACGAGCAGTACTTC; cdr3_aa: CAISESLAGDRSYEQYF
v_call: TRBV7-3; j_call: TRBJ2-1; clone_size: .; d_call: TRBD2; cdr3_nt: TGTGCCAGCAGCTTAACGGGGGGACTAGCGGCGGATGAGCAGTTCTTC; cdr3_aa: CASSLTGGLAADEQFF
v_call: TRBV18; j_call: TRBJ2-7; clone_size: .; d_call: TRBD2; cdr3_nt: TGTGCCAGCTCACTTGGGACTAGCGGGACTAAACCCTACGAGCAGTACTTC; cdr3_aa: CASSLGTSGTKPYEQYF
v_call: TRBV4-3; j_call: TRBJ2-7; clone_size: once; d_call: TRBD1; cdr3_nt: TGCGCCAGCAGCCAAGATTCATGGACAGGGACGTACGAGCAGTACTTC; cdr3_aa: CASSQDSWTGTYEQYF
v_call: TRBV10-3; j_call: TRBJ1-1; clone_size: .; d_call: .; cdr3_nt: TGTGCCATCAGTGAGTCATGGGGGCAGGACACTGAAGCTTTCTTT; cdr3_aa: CAISESWGQDTEAFF
v_call: TRBV6-6; j_call: TRBJ2-4; clone_size: .; d_call: TRBD1; cdr3_nt: TGTGCCAGCAGGACAGGGGGCCGAGCCAAAAACATTCAGTACTTC; cdr3_aa: CASRTGGRAKNIQYF
v_call: TRBV28; j_call: TRBJ2-5; clone_size: .; d_call: .; cdr3_nt: TGTGCCAGCAGACCTCAGACGTATCAAGAGACCCAGTACTTC; cdr3_aa: CASRPQTYQETQYF
v_call: TRBV18; j_call: TRBJ1-3; clone_size: .; d_call: .; cdr3_nt: TGTGCCAGCTCACCACTGCCAGGGACTGGAAACACCATATATTTT; cdr3_aa: CASSPLPGTGNTIYF
v_call: TRBV10-3; j_call: TRBJ2-5; clone_size: once; d_call: TRBD1; cdr3_nt: TGTGCCATCACCGACAGGGTTCCGGGGGAGACCCAGTACTTC; cdr3_aa: CAITDRVPGETQYF
v_call: TRBV19; j_call: TRBJ2-7; clone_size: .; d_call: TRBD1; cdr3_nt: TGTGCCAGTAGTATAACCAGGGGGCAGGTCGAGCAGTACTTC; cdr3_aa: CASSITRGQVEQYF
v_call: TRBV29-1; j_call: TRBJ2-1; clone_size: .; d_call: TRBD2; cdr3_nt: TGCAGCGTTTGTAGCGGGCTGAGCTCCTACAATGAGCAGTTCTTC; cdr3_aa: CSVCSGLSSYNEQFF
v_call: TRBV15; j_call: TRBJ1-4; clone_size: .; d_call: .; cdr3_nt: TGTGCCACCAGCAGAGATATGACAGACGGAAAACTGTTTTTT; cdr3_aa: CATSRDMTDGKLFF
v_call: TRBV11-3; j_call: TRBJ2-1; clone_size: .; d_call: .; cdr3_nt: TGTGCCAGCAGCTTAGGGGTTGGCAATGAGCAGTTCTTC; cdr3_aa: CASSLGVGNEQFF
v_call: TRBV7-8; j_call: TRBJ2-2; clone_size: once; d_call: TRBD2; cdr3_nt: TGTGCCAGCAGCCGCGGACTAGCGGGAGTCGGGGAGCTGTTTTTT; cdr3_aa: CASSRGLAGVGELFF
v_call: TRBV7-2; j_call: TRBJ2-3; clone_size: .; d_call: .; cdr3_nt: TGTGCCAGCAGCGAAGACTGGGCGAAAAGCACAGATACGCAGTATTTT; cdr3_aa: CASSEDWAKSTDTQYF
v_call: TRBV30; j_call: TRBJ2-5; clone_size: .; d_call: .; cdr3_nt: TGTGCCTGGAACTTAGTCGCAGAGACCCAGTACTTC; cdr3_aa: CAWNLVAETQYF
v_call: TRBV7-9; j_call: TRBJ2-5; clone_size: .; d_call: TRBD2; cdr3_nt: TGTGCCAGCAGCGCTAGCGGGAGTTATGAGACCCAGTACTTC; cdr3_aa: CASSASGSYETQYF
v_call: TRBV19; j_call: TRBJ2-2; clone_size: .; d_call: TRBD1; cdr3_nt: TGTGCCAGTAGTACGCATTCCGGGACAGGGAACACCGGGGAGCTGTTTTTT; cdr3_aa: CASSTHSGTGNTGELFF
v_call: TRBV6-5; j_call: TRBJ2-3; clone_size: .; d_call: TRBD2; cdr3_nt: TGTGCCAGCAGGTCGACTAGCGGAGGCACAGATACGCAGTATTTT; cdr3_aa: CASRSTSGGTDTQYF
v_call: TRBV19; j_call: TRBJ1-1; clone_size: .; d_call: .; cdr3_nt: TGTGCCAGTAGTATCGGGGGGAACACTGAAGCTTTCTTT; cdr3_aa: CASSIGGNTEAFF
v_call: TRBV11-2; j_call: TRBJ2-5; clone_size: .; d_call: TRBD1; cdr3_nt: TGTGCCAGCAGCTTTACGGGGGACGGACAGGGGAGGGAGACCCAGTACTTC; cdr3_aa: CASSFTGDGQGRETQYF
v_call: TRBV5-1; j_call: TRBJ2-3; clone_size: .; d_call: .; cdr3_nt: TGCGCCAGCAGCTTGTACGGGAAGACTAGTGCCGGCACAGATACGCAGTATTTT; cdr3_aa: CASSLYGKTSAGTDTQYF
v_call: TRBV18; j_call: TRBJ1-1; clone_size: .; d_call: .; cdr3_nt: TGTGCCAGCTTACTAACAGGGTCCACTGAAGCTTTCTTT; cdr3_aa: CASLLTGSTEAFF
v_call: TRBV7-2; j_call: TRBJ2-5; clone_size: .; d_call: TRBD2; cdr3_nt: TGTGCCAGCAGCCCTATGAGGGGACTAGCGGGACCGCTCGGGGAGACCCAGTACTTC; cdr3_aa: CASSPMRGLAGPLGETQYF
v_call: TRBV18; j_call: TRBJ2-5; clone_size: .; d_call: .; cdr3_nt: TGTGCCAGCTCATCGATCCTGGATGATAGGAAGACCCAGTACTTC; cdr3_aa: CASSSILDDRKTQYF
v_call: TRBV19; j_call: TRBJ2-3; clone_size: .; d_call: .; cdr3_nt: TGTGCCAGTAGTCCATCGAGGGCCACAGATACGCAGTATTTT; cdr3_aa: CASSPSRATDTQYF
v_call: TRBV11-3; j_call: TRBJ2-7; clone_size: .; d_call: TRBD2; cdr3_nt: TGTGCCAGCAGCTCCCCCGGGACTAGCGAGTCCTACGAGCAGTACTTC; cdr3_aa: CASSSPGTSESYEQYF
v_call: TRBV18; j_call: TRBJ1-2; clone_size: few; d_call: TRBD1; cdr3_nt: TGTGCCAGCCGCCCATCCGGGACAGCCGTCTTAAGACTTTATGGCTACACCTTC; cdr3_aa: CASRPSGTAVLRLYGYTF
v_call: TRBV30; j_call: TRBJ2-6; clone_size: .; d_call: .; cdr3_nt: TGTGCCTGGAGTGTCGGGGGCTCCGGGGCCAACGTCCTGACTTTC; cdr3_aa: CAWSVGGSGANVLTF
v_call: TRBV7-2; j_call: TRBJ2-3; clone_size: .; d_call: .; cdr3_nt: TGTGCCAGCAGCTTAAGGGGACAATCCACAGATACGCAGTATTTT; cdr3_aa: CASSLRGQSTDTQYF
v_call: TRBV5-1; j_call: TRBJ1-1; clone_size: .; d_call: .; cdr3_nt: TGCGCCAGCAGCCACGGGGTGGGGAACACTGAAGCTTTCTTT; cdr3_aa: CASSHGVGNTEAFF